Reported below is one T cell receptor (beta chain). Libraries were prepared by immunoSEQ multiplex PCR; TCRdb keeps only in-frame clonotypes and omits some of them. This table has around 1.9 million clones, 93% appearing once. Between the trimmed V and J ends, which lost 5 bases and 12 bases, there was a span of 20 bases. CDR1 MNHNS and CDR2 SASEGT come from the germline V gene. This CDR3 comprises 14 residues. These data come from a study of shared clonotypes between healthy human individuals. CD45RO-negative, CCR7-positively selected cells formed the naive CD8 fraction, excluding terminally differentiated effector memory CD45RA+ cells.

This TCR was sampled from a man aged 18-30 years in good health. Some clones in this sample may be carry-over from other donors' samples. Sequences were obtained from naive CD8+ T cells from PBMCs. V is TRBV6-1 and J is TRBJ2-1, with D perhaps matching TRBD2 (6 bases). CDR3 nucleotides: TGTGCCAGCAGTCCTTCTGGGGGAGGATATTGGCAGTTCTTC. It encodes CASSPSGGGYWQFF.